Below, 7 T cell receptor beta chains from the same sample are listed, as sequenced in a study of regulatory T cells in long-lasting Graves disease. Time point given: persistent/refractory GD, antithyroid drugs over 5 years with positive TRAb. With RNA extracted from PBMCs as input, the TCR library was made. CDR3-region Arm-PCR and iRepertoire HTBI primers produced the TCR beta libraries. In TCRdb, the multiplex PCR reads were re-called with MiXCR into one record per CDR3 protein. The sample carries approximately 290,000 distinct CDR3 sequences, roughly a fifth recorded once. This specimen was peripheral blood mononuclear cells (PBMCs), taken when the disease was refractory, from a patient treated with antithyroid drugs. These receptor sequences come from a female donor with Graves disease.

The V call is TRBV11-2, the J call TRBJ2-2; TRBD2 matches 7 bases. With V trimmed by 5 bases and J by 4 bases, 10 bases remained unmatched. There are 16 residues in the CDR3. The germline V gene encodes CDR1 SGHAT and CDR2 FQNNGV. CDR3 in DNA: TGTGCCAGCAGCCCCCCGCGGGGAGGGCCCACCGGGGAGCTGTTTTTT. It encodes CASSPPRGGPTGELFF.

This clonotype showed up just a few times. V is TRBV4-3 and J is TRBJ2-7; 14 bases are a match to TRBD2. The V and J ends lost 3 bases and 3 bases, in that order; junction bases with no gene match: 7. CDR1 and CDR2 (germline): LGHNA, YSLEER. The CDR3 contains 17 residues. CDR3 coding DNA: TGCGCCAGCAGCCAGGGACTAGCGGGAGAACTGGGCTACGAGCAGTACTTC. It translates to CASSQGLAGELGYEQYF.

This sequence joins TRBV11-2 and TRBJ2-1; 14 nucleotides line up with TRBD2. CDR3 length: 17 amino acids. Unmatched junction bases numbered 6, after V lost 4 bases and J lost 4 bases. Germline V gene sequence: CDR1 SGHAT, CDR2 FQNNGV. CDR3 region: CASSSWGLAGAYNEQFF. The CDR3 nucleotides read TGTGCCAGCAGCTCTTGGGGACTAGCGGGAGCATACAATGAGCAGTTCTTC.

Many counts were recorded for this clonotype. The chain combines TRBV28 with TRBJ1-5; perhaps TRBD1 as D (6 bases). The CDR3 is 15 residues long. Germline values: CDR1 MDHEN, CDR2 SYDVKM. Trimming shortened V by 3 bases and J by 7 bases, and 16 bases separated the two germline ends. DNA for the CDR3: TGTGCCAGCAGTTTTGGCCAGGGGTTGAGGCAGCCCCAGCATTTT. Translation: CASSFGQGLRQPQHF.

This clonotype was seen only once. The CDR3 here is CASSQVLQETQYF. For the CDR3, the DNA is TGCGCCAGCAGCCAAGTTTTACAAGAGACCCAGTACTTC. The V and J genes are TRBV4-1 and TRBJ2-5; D is ambiguous. Trimming left V 1 base short and J 2 bases short, with 5 bases between. Looked up from germline, CDR1 is MGHRA and CDR2 is YSYEKL. The CDR3 totals 13 residues.

This chain joins TRBV6-1 and TRBJ2-7; 12 bases match TRBD2. In germline, CDR1 is MNHNS, CDR2 SASEGT. J gave up 6 bases and V 10 bases, and 19 bases lay outside the gene matches. There are 17 residues in the CDR3. The CDR3: CATRQGHRLAGVGEQYF. The DNA for the CDR3 is TGTGCCACCAGGCAGGGACACCGACTAGCGGGAGTCGGCGAGCAGTACTTC.

The chain has TRBV20-1 and TRBJ2-7, with D perhaps given as TRBD1 or TRBD2 (5 bases each). Looked up from germline, CDR1 is DFQATT and CDR2 is SNEGSKA (reference sequence). Trimming took off 0 bases at V and 1 base at J, with 13 bases between the two ends. The CDR3 is 15 amino acids. In DNA, the CDR3 is TGCAGTGCTAGAGATCTTTTGGGACCATCCTACGAGCAGTACTTC. Translating it yields CSARDLLGPSYEQYF.